This is a list of T cell receptor beta chains from one sample in a study of T cells in Graves' hyperthyroidism and ophthalmopathy. TCRdb called the multiplex PCR reads again in MiXCR, with one record for every CDR3 protein. The data hold 550,000 to 600,000 distinct CDR3 sequences, with 12% to 15% observed a single time. The sequencing input was blood. The receptors come from a woman younger than 35 with Graves' ophthalmopathy. CDR3s include the opening cysteine and the closing phenylalanine or tryptophan. The D gene is left open where the match is weak. Size is omitted from some rows. Given values are once, few, many or a class for expanded clones.

>TRBV19|many|TRBJ1-1|TRBD1
CASSTRGGNTEAFF
TGTGCCAGTAGTACCAGGGGGGGGAACACTGAAGCTTTCTTT
>TRBV29-1|many|TRBJ1-1|-
CSVENTGTTAEAFF
TGCAGCGTTGAGAACACCGGGACCACAGCTGAAGCTTTCTTT
>TRBV6-1|many|TRBJ2-2|-
CASIKGSGSNTGELFF
TGTGCCAGCATTAAAGGGAGCGGGTCGAACACCGGGGAGCTGTTTTTT
>TRBV12-5|-|TRBJ2-3|-
CASDRIRRDTNTDTQYF
TGCGCTAGTGACCGAATCCGGCGGGACACGAACACAGATACGCAGTATTTT
>TRBV4-2|few|TRBJ2-3|TRBD2
CASSHLGGLAGGRMTDTQYF
TGTGCCAGCAGCCACCTGGGGGGACTAGCGGGAGGAAGGATGACAGATACGCAGTATTTT
>TRBV20-1|many|TRBJ2-7|TRBD2
CSATSAGGRYEQYF
TGCAGTGCTACCTCAGCGGGAGGCCGCTACGAGCAGTACTTC
>TRBV18|many|TRBJ1-5|-
CASSPTTGFNQPQHF
TGTGCCAGCTCACCAACCACAGGGTTCAATCAGCCCCAGCATTTT
>TRBV27|many|TRBJ2-3|-
CASSLSSLPTDTQYF
TGTGCCAGCAGTTTATCGTCCCTACCCACAGATACGCAGTATTTT
>TRBV10-3|-|TRBJ2-7|-
CAISADRQYEQYF
TGTGCCATCAGTGCGGACAGACAGTACGAGCAGTACTTC
>TRBV12-3/TRBV12-4|many|TRBJ2-3|-
CASRQQGTGTDTQYF
TGTGCCAGCAGACAACAGGGTACGGGGACAGATACGCAGTATTTT
>TRBV7-3|many|TRBJ2-1|-
CASSNSFLGSYNEQFF
TGTGCCAGCAGCAATTCCTTTCTCGGGAGCTACAATGAGCAGTTCTTC
>TRBV20-1|many|TRBJ2-7|TRBD1
CSARDRGTVDYEQYF
TGCAGTGCTAGAGATAGAGGGACAGTTGACTACGAGCAGTACTTC
>TRBV20-1|-|TRBJ1-2|TRBD1
CSARIGDRGGYGYTF
TGCAGTGCTAGAATCGGGGACAGGGGCGGCTATGGCTACACCTTC
>TRBV3-1|many|TRBJ1-6|TRBD1
CASSHSTTGRLSPLHF
TGTGCCAGCAGCCACTCGACGACAGGGAGATTATCACCCCTCCACTTT
>TRBV12-5|few|TRBJ2-1|TRBD2
CASGLVRPSGSVEQFF
TGTGCTAGTGGTTTGGTACGGCCTAGCGGGAGCGTTGAGCAGTTCTTC
>TRBV28|many|TRBJ2-1|TRBD2
CASSLTSGSSLEQFF
TGTGCCAGCAGTTTAACTAGCGGGAGTTCGCTTGAGCAGTTCTTC
>TRBV7-9|many|TRBJ2-1|-
CASNLRVNEQFF
TGTGCCAGCAACTTAAGGGTAAATGAGCAGTTCTTC
>TRBV5-1|many|TRBJ2-3|-
CASRGSGLDSTDTQYF
TGCGCCAGCAGAGGGAGCGGTCTAGATAGCACAGATACGCAGTATTTT
>TRBV4-3|few|TRBJ2-3|-
CASSEGSGADTQYF
TGCGCCAGCAGTGAAGGGAGTGGAGCAGATACGCAGTATTTT
>TRBV6-1|few|TRBJ2-1|-
CASSDSWIARAEQFF
TGTGCCAGCAGTGACTCATGGATTGCTAGGGCTGAGCAGTTCTTC
>TRBV7-8|many|TRBJ2-1|-
CASSRNPDSVYNEQFF
TGTGCCAGCAGCCGCAATCCGGACAGCGTCTATAATGAGCAGTTCTTC
>TRBV29-1|many|TRBJ1-1|-
CSVALQVNTEAFF
TGCAGCGTTGCCCTACAGGTAAACACTGAAGCTTTCTTT
>TRBV12-3/TRBV12-4|many|TRBJ2-7|-
CASRPPEGGEQYF
TGTGCCAGCAGACCCCCTGAGGGGGGCGAGCAGTACTTC
>TRBV6-1|many|TRBJ2-1|TRBD2
CASLRLAGGGHEQFF
TGTGCCAGTCTCCGTCTGGCGGGAGGGGGCCATGAGCAGTTCTTC
>TRBV7-2|many|TRBJ2-7|TRBD2
CASSLVAGEPEQYF
TGTGCCAGCAGCTTAGTAGCGGGAGAACCCGAGCAGTACTTC
>TRBV18|many|TRBJ2-3|TRBD2
CASSPPVAGGPGDTQYF
TGTGCCAGCTCACCCCCGGTTGCGGGAGGGCCGGGGGATACGCAGTATTTT
>TRBV6-2/TRBV6-3|many|TRBJ2-7|TRBD1
CASSYSTGGKAYEQYF
TGTGCCAGCAGTTACTCAACAGGGGGCAAAGCCTACGAGCAGTACTTC
>TRBV7-6|many|TRBJ2-3|-
CASSSPTFFYGSGDTQYF
TGTGCCAGCAGCTCCCCTACCTTTTTTTACGGGAGCGGAGATACGCAGTATTTT
>TRBV24-1|many|TRBJ2-5|-
CATSDLYGLDQETQYF
TGTGCCACCAGTGATCTATACGGCTTAGACCAAGAGACCCAGTACTTC
>TRBV20-1|many|TRBJ2-5|TRBD2
CSARDRLAGAQETQYF
TGCAGTGCTAGAGATCGGCTAGCGGGAGCCCAAGAGACCCAGTACTTC
>TRBV4-3|-|TRBJ1-1|TRBD1
CASSQDTGQGAAFF
TGCGCCAGCAGCCAAGATACGGGACAGGGGGCAGCTTTCTTT
>TRBV20-1|few|TRBJ1-6|-
CSARASFDSPLHF
TGCAGTGCTAGAGCGTCCTTCGATTCACCCCTCCACTTT
>TRBV6-1|once|TRBJ1-4|TRBD1
CASRQPGQGANNEKLFF
TGTGCCAGCAGACAACCGGGACAGGGGGCCAATAATGAAAAACTGTTTTTT
>TRBV29-1|-|TRBJ2-3|-
CSVRGGPDTQYF
TGCAGCGTTCGAGGGGGGCCAGATACGCAGTATTTT
>TRBV7-9|many|TRBJ2-3|TRBD1
CASSLAQGGDTQYF
TGTGCCAGCAGCTTAGCACAGGGGGGAGATACGCAGTATTTT
>TRBV7-2|few|TRBJ2-7|TRBD2
CASSLVSGSAYEQYF
TGTGCCAGCAGCTTAGTTAGCGGGAGCGCCTACGAGCAGTACTTC
>TRBV24-1|-|TRBJ1-2|TRBD1
CATSDPGQGVGYTF
TGTGCCACCAGTGATCCAGGACAGGGTGTTGGCTACACCTTC
>TRBV2|-|TRBJ1-4|TRBD1
CASSEARGREKLFF
TGTGCCAGCAGTGAAGCCAGGGGGCGCGAAAAACTGTTTTTT
>TRBV28|many|TRBJ2-7|TRBD2
CASSPGSGASGSNEQYF
TGTGCCAGCAGTCCAGGCTCAGGGGCTAGCGGGAGTAACGAGCAGTACTTC
>TRBV28|few|TRBJ2-7|-
CASSVGDAYEQYF
TGTGCCAGCAGTGTCGGGGACGCCTACGAGCAGTACTTC
>TRBV2|many|TRBJ2-5|-
CASSDRGPETQYF
TGTGCCAGCAGTGATAGGGGTCCAGAGACCCAGTACTTC
>TRBV10-3|-|TRBJ2-1|-
CAIWGGAGLGEQFF
TGTGCCATCTGGGGGGGGGCGGGGCTGGGTGAGCAGTTCTTC